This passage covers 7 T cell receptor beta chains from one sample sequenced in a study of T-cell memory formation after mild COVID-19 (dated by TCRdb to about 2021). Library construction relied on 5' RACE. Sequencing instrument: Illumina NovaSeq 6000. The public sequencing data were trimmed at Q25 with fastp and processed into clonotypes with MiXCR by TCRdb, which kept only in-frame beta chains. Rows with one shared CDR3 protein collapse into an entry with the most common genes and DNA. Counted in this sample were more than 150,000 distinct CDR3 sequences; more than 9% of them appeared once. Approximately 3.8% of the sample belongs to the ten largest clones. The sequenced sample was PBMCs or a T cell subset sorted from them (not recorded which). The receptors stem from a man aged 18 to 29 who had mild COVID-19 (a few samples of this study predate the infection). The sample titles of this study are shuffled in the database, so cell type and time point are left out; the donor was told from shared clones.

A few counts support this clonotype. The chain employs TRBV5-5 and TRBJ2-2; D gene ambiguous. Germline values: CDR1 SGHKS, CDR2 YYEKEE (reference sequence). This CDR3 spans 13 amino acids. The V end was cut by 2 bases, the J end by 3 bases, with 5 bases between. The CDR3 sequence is CASSFRDTGELFF. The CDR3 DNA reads TGTGCCAGCAGCTTTAGGGACACCGGGGAGCTGTTTTTT.

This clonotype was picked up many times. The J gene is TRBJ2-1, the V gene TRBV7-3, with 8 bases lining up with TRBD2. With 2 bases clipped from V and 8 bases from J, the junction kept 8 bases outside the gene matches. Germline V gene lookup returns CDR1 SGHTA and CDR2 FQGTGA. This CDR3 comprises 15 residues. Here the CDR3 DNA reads TGTGCCAGCAGCTTAGGGTGGGGGACTAGTTATGAGCAGTTCTTC. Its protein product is CASSLGWGTSYEQFF. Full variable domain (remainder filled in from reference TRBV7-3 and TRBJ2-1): GAGVSQTPSNKVTEKGKYVELRCDPISGHTALYWYRQSLGQGPEFLIYFQGTGAADDSGLPNDRFFAVRPEGSVSTLKIQRTERGDSAVYLCASSLGWGTSYEQFFGPGTRLTVL.

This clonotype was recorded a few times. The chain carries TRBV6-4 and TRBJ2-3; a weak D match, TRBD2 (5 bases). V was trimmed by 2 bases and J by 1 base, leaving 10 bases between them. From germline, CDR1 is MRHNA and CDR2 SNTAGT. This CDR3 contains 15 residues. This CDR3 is CASSDGGWGTDTQYF. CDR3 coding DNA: TGTGCCAGCAGTGACGGCGGGTGGGGCACAGATACGCAGTATTTT.

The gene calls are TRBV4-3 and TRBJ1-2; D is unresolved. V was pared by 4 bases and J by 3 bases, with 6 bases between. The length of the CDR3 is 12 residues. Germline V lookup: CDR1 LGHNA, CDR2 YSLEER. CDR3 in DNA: TGCGCCAGCAGCCGGGCAGACTATGGCTACACCTTC. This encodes CASSRADYGYTF.

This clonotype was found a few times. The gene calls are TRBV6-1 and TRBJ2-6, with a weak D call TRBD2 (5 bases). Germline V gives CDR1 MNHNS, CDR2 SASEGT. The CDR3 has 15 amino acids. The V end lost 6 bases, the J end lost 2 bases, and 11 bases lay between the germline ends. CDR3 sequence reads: CASSPSGAGANVLTF. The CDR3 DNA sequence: TGTGCCAGCAGCCCAAGCGGCGCTGGGGCCAACGTCCTGACTTTC.

CDR3 sequence reads: CASSYQAGVGNQPQHF. CDR3 in DNA: TGCGCCAGCAGCTATCAAGCGGGTGTCGGAAATCAGCCCCAGCATTTT. The chain employs TRBV4-1 and TRBJ1-5; no firm D call. Trimming pared 5 bases from V and 4 bases from J, leaving 18 bases between. The germline V gene has CDR1 MGHRA and CDR2 YSYEKL. The CDR3 is made up of 16 amino acids.

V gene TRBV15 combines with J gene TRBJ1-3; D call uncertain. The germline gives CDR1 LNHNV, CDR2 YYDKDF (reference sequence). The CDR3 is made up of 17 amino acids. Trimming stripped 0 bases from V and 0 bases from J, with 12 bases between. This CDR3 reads CATSRDTNLRSGNTIYF. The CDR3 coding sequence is TGTGCCACCAGCAGAGATACGAACCTCCGCTCTGGAAACACCATATATTTT.